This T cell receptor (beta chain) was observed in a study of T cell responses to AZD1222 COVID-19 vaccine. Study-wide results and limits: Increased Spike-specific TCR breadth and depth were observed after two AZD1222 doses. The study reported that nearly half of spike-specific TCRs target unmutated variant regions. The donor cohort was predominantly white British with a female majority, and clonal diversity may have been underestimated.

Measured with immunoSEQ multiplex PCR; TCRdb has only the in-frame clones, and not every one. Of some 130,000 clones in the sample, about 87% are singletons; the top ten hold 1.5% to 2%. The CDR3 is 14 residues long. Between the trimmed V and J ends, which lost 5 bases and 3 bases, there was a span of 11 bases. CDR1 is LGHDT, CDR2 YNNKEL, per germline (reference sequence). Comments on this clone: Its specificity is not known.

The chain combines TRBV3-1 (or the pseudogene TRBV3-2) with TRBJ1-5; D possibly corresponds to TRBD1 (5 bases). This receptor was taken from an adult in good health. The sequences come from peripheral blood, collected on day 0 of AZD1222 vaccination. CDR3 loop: CASSVDRSNQPQHF. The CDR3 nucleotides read TGTGCCAGCAGCGTAGACAGATCCAATCAGCCCCAGCATTTT.